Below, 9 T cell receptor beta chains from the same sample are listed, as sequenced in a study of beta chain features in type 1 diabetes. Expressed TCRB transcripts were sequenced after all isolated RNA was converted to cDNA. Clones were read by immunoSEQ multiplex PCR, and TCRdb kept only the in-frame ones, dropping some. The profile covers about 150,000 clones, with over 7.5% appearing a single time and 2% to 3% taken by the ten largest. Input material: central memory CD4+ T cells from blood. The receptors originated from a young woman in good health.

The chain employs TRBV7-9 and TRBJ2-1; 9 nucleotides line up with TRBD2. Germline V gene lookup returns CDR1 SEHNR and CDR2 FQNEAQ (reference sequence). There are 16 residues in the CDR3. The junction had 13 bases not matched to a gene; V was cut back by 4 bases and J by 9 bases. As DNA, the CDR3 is TGTGCCAGCAGCTACACGGGACTAGCAGTGGGGGGTGAGCAGTTCTTC. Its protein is CASSYTGLAVGGEQFF.

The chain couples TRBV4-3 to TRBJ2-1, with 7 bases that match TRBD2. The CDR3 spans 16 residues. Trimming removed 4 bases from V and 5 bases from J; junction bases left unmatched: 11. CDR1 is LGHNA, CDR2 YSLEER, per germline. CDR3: CASSPGGVRENNEQFF. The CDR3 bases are TGCGCCAGCAGCCCCGGGGGTGTGCGGGAGAACAATGAGCAGTTCTTC.

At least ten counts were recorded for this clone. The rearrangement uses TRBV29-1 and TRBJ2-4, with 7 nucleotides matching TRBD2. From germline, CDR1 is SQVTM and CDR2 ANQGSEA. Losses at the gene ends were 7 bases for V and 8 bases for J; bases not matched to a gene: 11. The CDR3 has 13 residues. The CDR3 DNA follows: TGCAGCGCCTCGGGCAGGGCGGGAGACATTCAGTACTTC. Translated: CSASGRAGDIQYF.

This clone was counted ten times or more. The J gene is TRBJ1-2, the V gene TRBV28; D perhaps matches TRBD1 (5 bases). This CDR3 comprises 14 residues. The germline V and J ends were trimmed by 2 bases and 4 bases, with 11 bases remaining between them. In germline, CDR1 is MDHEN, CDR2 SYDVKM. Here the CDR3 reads CASSLGGTGYGYTF. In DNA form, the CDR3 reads TGTGCCAGCAGTTTAGGCGGGACCGGCTATGGCTACACCTTC.

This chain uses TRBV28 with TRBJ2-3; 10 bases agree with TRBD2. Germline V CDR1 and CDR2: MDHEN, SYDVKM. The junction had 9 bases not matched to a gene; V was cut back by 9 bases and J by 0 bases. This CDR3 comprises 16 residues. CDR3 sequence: CASSTSGLSSTDTQYF. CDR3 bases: TGTGCCAGTTCGACTAGCGGGCTTTCTAGCACAGATACGCAGTATTTT.

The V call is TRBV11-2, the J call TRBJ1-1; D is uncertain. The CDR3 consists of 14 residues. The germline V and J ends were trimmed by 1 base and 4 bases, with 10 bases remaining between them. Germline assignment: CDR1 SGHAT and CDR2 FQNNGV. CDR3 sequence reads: CASSLVSPSTEAFF. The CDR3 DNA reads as TGTGCCAGCAGCTTAGTTTCGCCCAGCACTGAAGCTTTCTTT.

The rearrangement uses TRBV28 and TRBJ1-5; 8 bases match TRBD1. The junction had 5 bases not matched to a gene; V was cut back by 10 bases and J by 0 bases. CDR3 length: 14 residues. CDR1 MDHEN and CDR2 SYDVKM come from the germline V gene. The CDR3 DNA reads TGTGCCACACAGGGGGTTTATAGCAATCAGCCCCAGCATTTT. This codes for CATQGVYSNQPQHF.

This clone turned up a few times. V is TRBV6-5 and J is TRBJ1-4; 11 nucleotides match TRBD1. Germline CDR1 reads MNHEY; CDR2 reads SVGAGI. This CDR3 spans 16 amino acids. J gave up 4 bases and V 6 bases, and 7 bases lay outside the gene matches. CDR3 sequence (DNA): TGTGCCAGCAGCTACCGGACAGGGGGCGGTAATGAAAAACTGTTTTTT. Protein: CASSYRTGGGNEKLFF.

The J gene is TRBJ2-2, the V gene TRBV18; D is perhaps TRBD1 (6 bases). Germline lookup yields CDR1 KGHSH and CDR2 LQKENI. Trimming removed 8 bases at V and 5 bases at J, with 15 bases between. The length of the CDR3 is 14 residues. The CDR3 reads CASTLITGTGELFF. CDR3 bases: TGTGCCAGCACCTTAATTACAGGGACCGGGGAGCTGTTTTTT.